The 13 T cell receptor beta chains listed next were all sequenced from one sample in a study of T cell repertoires in cytomegalovirus infection (dated by TCRdb to the late 2010s). Sequenced on an Illumina HiSeq 1500. TCRdb cleaned the public reads at Q25 with fastp, built clones with MiXCR and kept in-frame beta chains. Here each entry gathers all rows of one CDR3 protein and keeps the most common genes and DNA. The sample table records hundreds of thousands of distinct CDR3 sequences; around 32% of these occur just once. The ten largest clones capture 18% of the sample. No antigen has been assigned to these receptors. The treatment or condition label of this sample denotes: in vitro stimulation with specific CMV peptide epitopes to enrich CMV-specific T cells. Sample: cultured PBMCs, taken from culture after CMV antigen stimulation. The source is a human donor in good health (CMV status not recorded). Some clones in this sample may be carry-over from other donors' samples.

This chain uses TRBV7-8 with TRBJ2-1; 7 bases map to TRBD1. The germline V gene has CDR1 SGHVS and CDR2 FQNEAQ. With V trimmed by 5 bases and J by 5 bases, 6 bases remained unmatched. The CDR3 totals 14 residues. Here the CDR3 DNA reads TGTGCCAGCAGCATACTGGGACAGAACAATGAGCAGTTCTTC. Its protein is CASSILGQNNEQFF.

The chain has TRBV12-3 or TRBV12-4 and TRBJ1-5; 7 bases map to TRBD1. The CDR3 extends over 13 amino acids. V trimming: 6 bases; J trimming: 7 bases; junction bases outside the gene matches: 6. The CDR3 is CASRGDSYQPQHF. CDR3 DNA: TGTGCCAGCAGAGGGGACAGTTACCAGCCCCAGCATTTT.

V usage is TRBV5-4 and J usage is TRBJ2-7; 8 nucleotides agree with TRBD2. This CDR3 is built from 15 residues. Per germline, CDR1 SGHNT and CDR2 YYREEE (reference sequence). V dropped 4 bases and J dropped 0; count of bases not matched to a gene: 6. CDR3 sequence reads: CASSTQTSASYEQYF. The CDR3 DNA reads TGTGCCAGCAGCACTCAGACTAGCGCCTCCTACGAGCAGTACTTC.

This chain uses TRBV7-2 with TRBJ2-7; 8 bases agree with TRBD2. With 0 bases clipped from V and 2 bases from J, the junction kept 6 bases outside the gene matches. The CDR3 sequence is 16 residues long. Germline loops: CDR1 SGHTA, CDR2 FQGNSA. The CDR3 nucleotides read TGTGCCAGCAGCTTAGCGCGCGGGGGGTGGGCCTACGAGCAGTACTTC. This sequence encodes CASSLARGGWAYEQYF.

The chain is built from TRBV25-1 and TRBJ2-1; D not certain. The CDR3 runs 13 residues. CDR1 and CDR2 (germline): MGHDK, SYGVNS. The V end was cut by 3 bases, the J end by 8 bases, with 11 bases between. The DNA for the CDR3 is TGTGCCAGCAGTGACCGGGCCCCCGATGAGCAGTTCTTC. Translation: CASSDRAPDEQFF.

At least ten counts were recorded for this clonotype. The rearrangement links TRBV6-1 to TRBJ1-1; the D is unclear. This CDR3 spans 12 amino acids. V lost 2 bases and J lost 5, with 6 bases in between. The germline V gene has CDR1 MNHNS and CDR2 SASEGT. CDR3 nucleotide sequence: TGTGCCAGCAGTGAACGGTGGACTGAAGCTTTCTTT. Translated: CASSERWTEAFF.

This clonotype was detected a few times. V is TRBV7-9 and J is TRBJ2-5, with a possible D match to TRBD2 (6 bases). The V end was cut by 5 bases, the J end by 2 bases, with 18 bases between. The CDR3 totals 16 residues. Germline CDR1 and CDR2: SEHNR and FQNEAQ (reference sequence). The CDR3 here is CASSHPGDGSQETQYF. In DNA form, the CDR3 reads TGTGCCAGCAGCCACCCCGGGGACGGGAGTCAAGAGACCCAGTACTTC.

This clonotype was detected a few times. J is TRBJ2-3 and V is TRBV24-1; 9 bases line up with TRBD2. Germline lookup yields CDR1 KGHDR and CDR2 SFDVKD. CDR3 length: 13 residues. J was trimmed by 13 bases and V by 4 bases; bases with no gene match: 8. The CDR3: CATSDRLAGNKYF. The CDR3, as DNA: TGTGCCACCAGTGACCGCCTAGCGGGAAATAAGTATTTT.

The J gene is TRBJ2-1, the V gene TRBV11-2, with D unclear. The CDR3 runs to 13 residues. V was pared by 5 bases and J by 5 bases, with 10 bases between. Germline CDR1 reads SGHAT; CDR2 reads FQNNGV. The CDR3, as DNA: TGTGCCAGCAGCCTCCGACGGGACAATGAGCAGTTCTTC. Translated: CASSLRRDNEQFF. The entire variable domain, with the rest obtained from reference TRBV11-2 and TRBJ2-1, is as follows: EAGVAQSPRYKIIEKRQSVAFWCNPISGHATLYWYQQILGQGPKLLIQFQNNGVVDDSQLPKDRFSAERLKGVDSTLKIQPAKLEDSAVYLCASSLRRDNEQFFGPGTRLTVL.

This clonotype was detected a few times. This chain uses TRBV11-2 with TRBJ2-7, with 12 bases that match TRBD2. The CDR3 runs 16 residues. V lost 6 bases to trimming and J lost 0 bases; unmatched junction nucleotides: 6. Germline V gene lookup returns CDR1 SGHAT and CDR2 FQNNGV. The CDR3 sequence is CASSSGLAGPSYEQYF. CDR3 in DNA: TGTGCCAGCAGTTCCGGACTAGCGGGACCCTCCTACGAGCAGTACTTC.

This clonotype was recorded at least ten times. This rearrangement joins TRBV7-2 to TRBJ2-1; D may be TRBD2 (6 bases). Germline CDR1 SGHTA, CDR2 FQGNSA. This CDR3 is built from 14 residues. V was clipped by 2 bases and J by 7 bases, with 12 bases between them. CDR3 DNA sequence: TGTGCCAGCAGCTTATATGGGAGGTCGAATGAGCAGTTCTTC. Protein sequence: CASSLYGRSNEQFF.

A note on this clonotype: A much larger clone is a single base away; this may be a read error. V and J are TRBV7-6 and TRBJ1-1; D gene ambiguous. The CDR3 loop spans 13 amino acids. Germline assignment: CDR1 SGHVS and CDR2 FNYEAQ. CDR3 sequence (DNA): TGTGCCAGCAGCCTTAAGGGCGACACTGAAGCTTGCTTT. The encoded protein is CASSLKGDTEACF.

The chain links TRBV10-3 to TRBJ2-1; D is unclear. The CDR3 is 13 amino acids. CDR1 and CDR2 from the germline V gene are ENHRY and SYGVKD. Trimming shortened V by 3 bases and J by 4 bases, and 7 bases separated the two germline ends. CDR3 loop: CAISDIAYNEQFF. In nucleotides, the CDR3 is TGTGCCATCAGTGACATAGCTTACAATGAGCAGTTCTTC.